What follows is one T cell receptor beta chain and its context. A few counts support this clone. It lacks a known antigen. One base away there is no much larger clone; base qualities are not given. TCRbeta CDR3 regions were amplified from genomic DNA using the immunoSEQ Assay, a bias-controlled multiplex PCR. Per the authors' processing: The number of nucleated cells in each sample was estimated from the amplification of reference gene primers within the assay. To quantify the absolute abundance of each unique TCRbeta CDR3 rearrangement, sequence reads were collapsed and filtered. Productive Simpson clonality was computed per sample as the square root of Simpson's diversity index over productive rearrangements. This immuneACCESS table, as held by TCRdb, lists in-frame sequences with V and J called but not all clones. Of the missing ones, under half trace to an unresolved V gene in checked studies; the others have no known cause. V and J calls plus clone size are reproduced from that table; the DNA served to infer D and trimming. In all, the sample holds 61,000 or so clones, and around 88% of those were seen once. The top ten constitute approximately 17% of the sample.

The data derive from a study of blood T cell repertoires in COVID-19 (dated by TCRdb to about 2020). For context, the study as a whole: The collaborator samples originated in the United States, Italy and Spain and spanned the acute and convalescent phases of COVID-19. Samples were obtained from the ongoing ImmuneRACE study (first 160 participants) and from 1,254 subjects provided by 6 global collaborators. Deeply sampled blood TCRbeta repertoires from subjects exposed to, actively infected with, or recovered from COVID-19 were included in the dataset. Where available, HLA class I and class II types were obtained from metadata supplied by the sample provider rather than from assay-based typing. The material from the prospective study consisted of cDNA or gDNA derived from T cells, B-cell-depleted T cells, or PBMCs. The repertoires were released in a freely available public database intended as a resource for research on the immune response to SARS-CoV-2. Sample metadata almost always included a de-identified subject ID, COVID-19 status, age in years and sex. Beyond this particular receptor, the publication reports: The amount of clinical and demographic metadata varied by source and participant and was provided uncurated.

Each collaborating institution followed its own protocols to collect whole blood in K2EDTA tubes. For TCRbeta analysis, collaborators shipped samples in one of three forms: frozen whole blood, isolated PBMCs, or DNA extracted from either of those sample types. Trimmed from V: 5 bases; trimmed from J: 7 bases; junction bases lacking a gene match: 9. The CDR3 sequence holds 15 residues, the cysteine and phenylalanine included. CDR3 DNA only is kept here, 45 bases in frame from base 1. CDR1 and CDR2 (LGHDT, YNNKEL) derive from the germline V gene (reference sequence). The rearrangement joined TRBV3-1 (or the pseudogene TRBV3-2) to TRBJ2-2; the central 8 bases match TRBD2. Source material: peripheral blood. This receptor was identified in a woman older than 75 with active COVID-19. The CDR3 corresponds to CASSAPGTRSGELFF. The DNA sequence is as follows: TGTGCCAGCAGCGCCCCCGGGACTAGAAGCGGGGAGCTGTTTTTT.